This T cell receptor beta chain is from a study of molecular identifiers for immune sequencing clone quantification. Preparation of the bulk TCR libraries relied on previously described methods and listed TCR primers. TCRdb ran MiXCR on the PCR reads and lists one entry per CDR3 protein. Among about 630,000 distinct CDR3 sequences listed, 25% were seen once. Germline CDR1 MDHEN, CDR2 SYDVKM. This CDR3 has 15 residues. Notes on this clonotype: A clone one base away is much larger, so this may be a read error.

This TCR came from a human donor in good health. Some libraries in this study had Jurkat cell RNA spiked in. This rearrangement joins TRBV28 to TRBJ1-1; D perhaps matches TRBD1 (6 bases). Input material: naive CD8+ T cells from blood, with Jurkat cell RNA spiked in. The subset: FACS-sorted CD8+CD4-CCR7+CD45RA+ naive T cells. DNA for the CDR3: TGTGCCAGCAGTTTCGGGGGGCCCCCGAACACTGAAGCTTCCTTT. Translating it yields CASSFGGPPNTEASF.